These 15 T cell receptor beta chains originate from one sample sequenced in a study of radiotherapy plus CTLA-4 blockade in lung cancer. Only in-frame clones appear in the TCRdb table, and some are missing; sequencing was by immunoSEQ multiplex PCR. Of tens of thousands of clones in the sample, 80% to 90% were seen once. The starting material was peripheral blood, obtained from a patient treated with radiotherapy plus ipilimumab. All receptors derive from a human donor with non-small cell lung cancer who had stable disease on radiotherapy plus ipilimumab.

This chain links TRBV11-3 with TRBJ2-7; 7 bases agree with TRBD2. Trimming took 0 bases from V and 4 from J; bases not matched to a gene: 6. Germline V CDR1 and CDR2: SGHNT, YENEEA. This CDR3 is 15 amino acids long. CDR3 region: CASSLEGGEGYEQYF. The CDR3 DNA follows: TGTGCCAGCAGCTTAGAGGGAGGGGAAGGATACGAGCAGTACTTC.

In this sample, this clone turned up a few times. V and J are TRBV6-4 and TRBJ2-1; the D is unclear. CDR1 and CDR2 from the germline V gene are MRHNA and SNTAGT. The CDR3 length is 15 residues. V was shortened by 4 bases and J by 6 bases, with 16 bases between the two germline ends. CDR3 nucleotides: TGTGCCAGCAGTGCAGGTTATAGCTTGGTCAATGAGCAGTTCTTC. Protein sequence: CASSAGYSLVNEQFF.

J is TRBJ2-7 and V is TRBV12-1. TRBV12-1 is an annotated pseudogene. The CDR3 runs to 13 residues. The CDR3 DNA follows: TGTGCCAGCAGCGCTAAGGTGGGGGACGAGCAGTACTTC. Its translation is CASSAKVGDEQYF.

The V and J genes are TRBV9 and TRBJ2-2; D remains unclear. V was clipped by 3 bases and J by 1 base, with 10 bases between them. CDR1 and CDR2 (germline): SGDLS, YYNGEE. CDR3 size: 15 residues. In nucleotides, the CDR3 is TGTGCCAGCAGCGCCTTGATCCTGAACACCGGGGAGCTGTTTTTT. Its translation: CASSALILNTGELFF.

The V gene is TRBV4-1, the J gene TRBJ2-2; D gene unclear. This CDR3 has 17 residues. Between the trimmed V and J ends, which lost 0 bases and 0 bases, there was a span of 11 bases. The germline V gene encodes CDR1 MGHRA and CDR2 YSYEKL. The CDR3 DNA reads TGCGCCAGCAGCCAAGACACCGGCTCCTCGAACACCGGGGAGCTGTTTTTT. It encodes CASSQDTGSSNTGELFF.

The table lists this clone with a count of one. This sequence joins TRBV28 and TRBJ2-7; D gene ambiguous. V lost 8 bases to trimming and J lost 4 bases, with 9 bases between them. The CDR3 totals 11 residues. CDR1 MDHEN and CDR2 SYDVKM come from the germline V gene. CDR3 nucleotides: TGTGCCAGCCGACGATGGTACGAGCAGTACTTC. This sequence encodes CASRRWYEQYF.

The chain carries TRBV28 and TRBJ2-5, with 9 nucleotides matching TRBD1. CDR1 and CDR2 from the germline V gene are MDHEN and SYDVKM. The V segment lost 5 bases and the J segment 6 bases; nucleotides outside the gene matches: 10. CDR3 length: 15 residues. The CDR3 region has the DNA TGTGCCAGCAGTCCCGGGACAGGGTCAAGGAAGACCCAGTACTTC. Translating it yields CASSPGTGSRKTQYF.

The chain carries TRBV28 and TRBJ2-5, with unresolved D. The CDR3 contains 12 residues. The germline gives CDR1 MDHEN, CDR2 SYDVKM. V lost 6 bases to trimming and J lost 5 bases, with 10 bases between them. The CDR3 here is CASRSSTETQYF. DNA for the CDR3: TGTGCCAGCAGGTCAAGCACGGAGACCCAGTACTTC.

In its sample, this clone was seen a few times. The chain uses TRBV28 and TRBJ2-7; 9 nucleotides match TRBD1. The germline V gene has CDR1 MDHEN and CDR2 SYDVKM. Germline trimming cut 4 bases from V and 2 bases from J; bases unmatched to any gene: 6. This CDR3 is built from 15 residues. The CDR3 DNA follows: TGTGCCAGCAGTTCTCCGGGACAGGGACCCTACGAGCAGTACTTC. The encoded protein is CASSSPGQGPYEQYF.

The J gene is TRBJ1-2, the V gene TRBV9; tentative D call: TRBD1 (5 bases). Trimming took 0 bases from V and 1 from J, leaving 13 bases between them. The CDR3 runs 16 residues. In germline, CDR1 is SGDLS, CDR2 YYNGEE. The CDR3 protein is CASSVAGRGSNYGYTF. Here the CDR3 DNA reads TGTGCCAGCAGCGTAGCGGGACGAGGGAGTAACTATGGCTACACCTTC.

Comment on this clone: The same CDR3 can be traced to other DNA sequences in this sample. V gene TRBV9 combines with J gene TRBJ2-3, with TRBD2 identical over 15 bases. CDR3 length: 16 amino acids. With 3 bases clipped from V and 3 bases from J, the junction kept 2 bases outside the gene matches. Germline V gene lookup returns CDR1 SGDLS and CDR2 YYNGEE. The CDR3 region has the DNA TGTGCCAGCAGCGGGACTAGCGGGAGGGCAACAGATACGCAGTATTTT. It encodes CASSGTSGRATDTQYF.

V and J are TRBV6-5 and TRBJ2-7; 8 bases are a match to TRBD1. V lost 6 bases and J lost 6; bases outside the gene matches: 7. From germline, CDR1 is MNHEY and CDR2 SVGAGI. The CDR3 covers 13 residues. CDR3 protein: CASSQDRVGEQYF. CDR3 sequence (DNA): TGTGCCAGCAGCCAGGACAGGGTGGGCGAGCAGTACTTC.

This clone has a handful of counts. The chain couples TRBV20-1 to TRBJ2-1; D is unresolved. With 0 bases removed from V and 9 bases from J, the gap between germline ends came to 6 bases. CDR3 size: 11 residues. Germline V gene data show CDR1 as DFQATT and CDR2 as SNEGSKA (reference sequence). This CDR3 is CSAREATEQFF. The CDR3 region has the DNA TGCAGTGCTAGAGAGGCAACTGAGCAGTTCTTC.

The chain combines TRBV28 with TRBJ1-3; D gene ambiguous. V lost 3 bases and J 2 bases, leaving 8 bases between the germline ends. The CDR3 is made up of 14 amino acids. The V gene's germline CDR1 is MDHEN and CDR2 SYDVKM. This CDR3 is CASSLRWAGNTIYF. CDR3 DNA sequence: TGTGCCAGCAGTTTGAGGTGGGCTGGAAACACCATATATTTT. The whole variable domain, remainder taken from reference TRBV28 and TRBJ1-3, is DVKVTQSSRYLVKRTGEKVFLECVQDMDHENMFWYRQDPGLGLRLIYFSYDVKMKEKGDIPEGYSVSREKKERFSLILESASTNQTSMYLCASSLRWAGNTIYFGEGSWLTVV.

The chain couples TRBV5-1 to TRBJ2-2; TRBD2 is a possible D gene (6 bases). V was shortened by 3 bases and J by 4 bases, with 13 bases between the two germline ends. This CDR3 region has 15 residues. Germline V lookup: CDR1 SGHRS, CDR2 YFSETQ. The CDR3 DNA reads TGCGCCAGCAGCTCCGGAGGGGTTGTCACCGGGGAGCTGTTTTTT. Its translation: CASSSGGVVTGELFF.